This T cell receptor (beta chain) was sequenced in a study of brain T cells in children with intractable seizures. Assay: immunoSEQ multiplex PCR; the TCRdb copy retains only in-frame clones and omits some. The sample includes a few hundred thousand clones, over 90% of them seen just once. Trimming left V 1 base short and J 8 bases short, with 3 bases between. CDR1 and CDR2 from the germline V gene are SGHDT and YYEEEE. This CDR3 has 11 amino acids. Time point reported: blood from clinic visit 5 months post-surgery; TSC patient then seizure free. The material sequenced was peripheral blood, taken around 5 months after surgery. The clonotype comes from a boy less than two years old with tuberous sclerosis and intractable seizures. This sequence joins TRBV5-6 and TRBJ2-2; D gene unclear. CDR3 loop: CASSLKGELFF. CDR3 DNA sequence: TGTGCCAGCAGCTTGAAAGGGGAGCTGTTTTTT.